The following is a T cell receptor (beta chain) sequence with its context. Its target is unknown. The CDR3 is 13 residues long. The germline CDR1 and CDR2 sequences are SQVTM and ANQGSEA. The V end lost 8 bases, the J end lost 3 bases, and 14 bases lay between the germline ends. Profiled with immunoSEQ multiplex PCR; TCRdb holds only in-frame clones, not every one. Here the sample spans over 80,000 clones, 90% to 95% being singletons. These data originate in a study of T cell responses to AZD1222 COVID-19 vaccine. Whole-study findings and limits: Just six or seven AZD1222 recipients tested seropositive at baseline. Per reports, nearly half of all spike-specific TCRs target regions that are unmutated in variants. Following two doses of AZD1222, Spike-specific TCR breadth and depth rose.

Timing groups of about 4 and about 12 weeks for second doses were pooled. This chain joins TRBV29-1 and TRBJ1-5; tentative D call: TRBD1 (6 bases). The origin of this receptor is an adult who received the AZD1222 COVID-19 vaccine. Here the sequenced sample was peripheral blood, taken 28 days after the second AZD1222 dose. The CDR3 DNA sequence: TGCAGCATCCGGGACAACTACAATCAGCCCCAGCATTTT. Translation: CSIRDNYNQPQHF. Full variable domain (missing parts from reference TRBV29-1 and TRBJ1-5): SAVISQKPSRDICQRGTSLTIQCQVDSQVTMMFWYRQQPGQSLTLIATANQGSEATYESGFVIDKFPISRPNLTFSTLTVSNMSPEDSSIYLCSIRDNYNQPQHFGDGTRLSIL.